This note documents a single T cell receptor beta chain sequence. Its antigen is as yet unknown. Compared with germline, one end of the junction differs, possibly owing to a read error. These data originate in a study of blood T cells in healthy people across ages. Study-wide results and caveats: Bulk PBMC profiling left naive and antigen-experienced comparisons inconclusive. Estimates of diversity drawn from one million T cells were considered underestimates. Aged donors had fewer naive CD4+ cells and lower diversity than long-lived donors. TCR beta diversity, measured per million T cells, fell in a roughly linear way with age.

The second PCR ran roughly 7 to 12 cycles with a sample-barcoded 5' primer and J-beta primers. TCRdb called the 5' RACE reads again in MiXCR, with one record for every CDR3 protein. This table holds 650,000 to 1,000,000 distinct CDR3 sequences, about 37% found once. Sequencing input: blood. This clonotype was sampled from a man younger than 30 in good health.

CDR3 sequence: CASRYSPTDTEAFF. CDR3 in DNA: TGTGCCAGCAGGTACTCTCCCACCGACACTGAAGCTTTCTTT. The V and J genes are TRBV6-5 and TRBJ1-1; D is uncertain. This CDR3 spans 14 amino acids. Germline-derived CDR1 and CDR2 are MNHEY and SVGAGI.